This T cell receptor (beta chain) is drawn from a study of blood T cell repertoires in COVID-19. About the research overall: Sites across the United States, Italy and Spain contributed samples from acute and convalescent COVID-19. Sources were T cells, B-cell-depleted T cells, or PBMCs; the material itself was cDNA or gDNA.

Source study methods: For nucleated cells, counts were estimated from reference gene primer amplification. Assay used: immunoSEQ multiplex PCR; TCRdb lists only in-frame clones, some missing. The DNA was the basis for D and trimming; V, J and clone size are from that table. The sample lists about 30,000 clones, approximately 89% occurring once. CDR3 size: 14 residues. CDR1 is SEHNR and CDR2 is FQNEAQ in the germline V gene (reference sequence). The ends lost 4 bases at V and 4 bases at J; junction bases unmatched: 4. Sequencing used peripheral blood. The chain has TRBV7-9 and TRBJ2-5; 9 positions match TRBD1. This sequence was found in a man aged 55 to 70 with active COVID-19. The CDR3 nucleotides are TGTGCCAGCAGCTCGACAGGGGGACGAGAGACCCAGTACTTC. Amino acids: CASSSTGGRETQYF.